Following are 22 T cell receptor beta chains from one sample sequenced in a study of T cell responses to AZD1222 COVID-19 vaccine. Measured with immunoSEQ multiplex PCR; TCRdb has only the in-frame clones, and not every one. The sample has 150,000 to 190,000 clones; roughly nine tenths are singletons. Sequenced here: peripheral blood, sampled 28 days after the second AZD1222 dose. The source is an adult who received the AZD1222 COVID-19 vaccine.

The chain is built from TRBV7-4 and TRBJ1-3; 7 positions agree with TRBD1. CDR1 and CDR2 from the germline V gene are SGHVT and SQSDAQ. J lost 6 bases, V lost 5 bases, and 10 bases had no gene match. The CDR3 contains 15 residues. CDR3 DNA: TGTGCCAGCAGCAGAGGGGACAGTGGGAAAAACACCATATATTTT. It is translated as CASSRGDSGKNTIYF.

V usage is TRBV28 and J usage is TRBJ2-7; TRBD2 aligns across 10 bases. CDR3 length: 13 residues. The V gene end was trimmed by 7 bases and the J gene end by 7 bases; junction bases not matched to a gene: 7. CDR1 and CDR2 (germline): MDHEN, SYDVKM. This chain's CDR3 is CASTTSGEREQYF. The CDR3 DNA sequence: TGTGCCAGCACAACTAGCGGGGAGAGGGAGCAGTACTTC.

The genes are TRBV28 and TRBJ2-7, with 9 positions matching TRBD2. This CDR3 has 16 residues. V gave up 5 bases and J gave up 2 bases; unmatched junction bases: 10. Germline V gene sequence: CDR1 MDHEN, CDR2 SYDVKM. Written as DNA, the CDR3 is TGTGCCAGCAGTGATTCATCGGCTAGCGGGGCCTACGAGCAGTACTTC. Amino acids: CASSDSSASGAYEQYF.

This clone was detected a few times. The chain is built from TRBV5-1 and TRBJ2-7; a possible D gene is TRBD1 (5 bases). Germline CDR1 and CDR2: SGHRS and YFSETQ. V was trimmed by 4 bases and J by 7 bases, leaving 18 bases between them. The CDR3 runs to 14 residues. CDR3 region: CASSQTGSSTEQYF. In DNA, the CDR3 is TGCGCCAGCAGCCAAACAGGCTCCAGCACTGAGCAGTACTTC.

This clone came up once. The chain combines TRBV18 with TRBJ1-2; a possible D gene is TRBD1 (5 bases). The germline CDR1 and CDR2 sequences are KGHSH and LQKENI. The V gene lost 6 bases and the J gene lost 8 bases, with 13 bases spanning the gap. This CDR3 has 12 amino acids. This CDR3 reads CASSLGGDGYTF. CDR3 sequence (DNA): TGTGCCAGCTCCTTGGGGGGAGACGGCTACACCTTC.

V gene TRBV5-1 combines with J gene TRBJ1-6, with 10 bases fitting TRBD1. J lost 7 bases, V lost 3 bases, and 4 bases had no gene match. CDR1 and CDR2 from the germline V gene are SGHRS and YFSETQ. The CDR3 contains 15 residues. In nucleotides, the CDR3 is TGCGCCAGCAGCTCGGGACAGGGGACGAATTCACCCCTCCACTTT. Encoded protein: CASSSGQGTNSPLHF.

A single count supports this clone. V gene TRBV5-5 combines with J gene TRBJ2-1; D could derive from TRBD1 or TRBD2 (5 bases each). Germline CDR1 reads SGHKS; CDR2 reads YYEKEE (reference sequence). Trimming took off 4 bases at V and 5 bases at J, with 16 bases between the two ends. CDR3 length: 15 amino acids. DNA of the CDR3: TGTGCCAGCAGCCCCCCGCGTGGGGGACACAATGAGCAGTTCTTC. This gives the protein CASSPPRGGHNEQFF.

The rearrangement links TRBV7-9 to TRBJ2-2; D might be TRBD2 (6 bases). V was cut by 0 bases and J by 3 bases, with 14 bases left in between. The CDR3 covers 17 residues. Germline V CDR1 and CDR2: SEHNR, FQNEAQ (reference sequence). The DNA for the CDR3 is TGTGCCAGCAGCTTAGCAATGCGACTAGAGGACACCGGGGAGCTGTTTTTT. The encoded protein is CASSLAMRLEDTGELFF.

V and J are TRBV29-1 and TRBJ1-5; TRBD1 agrees at 9 bases. The trim removed 7 bases at V and 6 bases at J, leaving 4 bases unmatched. CDR1 is SQVTM, CDR2 ANQGSEA, per germline. The CDR3 loop spans 12 amino acids. CDR3 coding DNA: TGCAGCGCTGGGACAGGGAGTCAGCCCCAGCATTTT. Translation gives CSAGTGSQPQHF.

The chain is built from TRBV28 and TRBJ1-1, with D possibly matching TRBD1 (6 bases). The CDR3 has 15 amino acids. V was cut by 6 bases and J by 4 bases, with 18 bases left in between. The germline CDR1 and CDR2 sequences are MDHEN and SYDVKM. CDR3 sequence: CASRPRGGGSTEAFF. The DNA of the CDR3 is TGTGCCAGCAGGCCACGGGGGGGCGGGAGCACTGAAGCTTTCTTT.

The chain has TRBV5-1 and TRBJ1-1; a weak D match, TRBD1 (5 bases). With 0 bases removed from V and 2 bases from J, the gap between germline ends came to 8 bases. The CDR3 runs to 14 residues. The V gene's germline CDR1 is SGHRS and CDR2 YFSETQ. CDR3 region: CASSLDGGNTEAFF. CDR3 bases: TGCGCCAGCAGCTTGGACGGGGGAAACACTGAAGCTTTCTTT.

CDR3 DNA sequence: TGTGCCAGCAGTCAGGACCCAGGGCATGGCTACACCTTC. Amino acids: CASSQDPGHGYTF. V gene TRBV6-5 combines with J gene TRBJ1-2, with D perhaps TRBD1 (5 bases). Germline CDR1 MNHEY, CDR2 SVGAGI. This CDR3 has 13 amino acids. With 5 bases removed from V and 6 bases from J, the gap between germline ends came to 13 bases.

CDR3 loop: CASSGAGRNEKLFF. The CDR3 nucleotides are TGTGCCAGCAGTGGCGCCGGCCGTAATGAAAAACTGTTTTTT. The rearrangement uses TRBV2 and TRBJ1-4; D is ambiguous. The CDR3 is made up of 14 amino acids. Trimming removed 4 bases from V and 4 bases from J, with 10 bases in between. Germline V gene data show CDR1 as SNHLY and CDR2 as FYNNEI.

This chain uses TRBV3-1 (or the pseudogene TRBV3-2) with TRBJ2-7; 7 bases are a match to TRBD2. The CDR3 covers 12 residues. V shed 6 bases and J 3 bases; nucleotides not matched to a gene: 2. The V gene's germline CDR1 is LGHDT and CDR2 YNNKEL (reference sequence). CDR3 sequence reads: CASRSGNYEQYF. CDR3 bases: TGTGCCAGCAGAAGCGGGAACTACGAGCAGTACTTC.

J is TRBJ1-2 and V is TRBV6-5; unclear D gene. Germline V gene lookup returns CDR1 MNHEY and CDR2 SVGAGI. Deletions cut 7 bases from V and 7 bases from J, with 7 bases between. The CDR3 contains 10 residues. This CDR3 reads CASKWTGYTF. For the CDR3, the DNA is TGTGCCAGCAAGTGGACTGGCTACACCTTC.

The chain is built from TRBV28 and TRBJ1-5; no firm D call. Trimming took 7 bases from V and 4 from J, leaving 8 bases between them. Germline V gene lookup returns CDR1 MDHEN and CDR2 SYDVKM. The CDR3 contains 12 residues. The CDR3, as DNA: TGTGCCAGCAACCTGGGAAATCAGCCCCAGCATTTT. Residues: CASNLGNQPQHF.

Here the CDR3 DNA reads TGTGCCAGCAGTCACCCCCCTTTCGCCGGGGAGCTGTTTTTT. Protein: CASSHPPFAGELFF. The chain links TRBV27 to TRBJ2-2; D remains unclear. Germline CDR1 MNHEY, CDR2 SMNVEV (reference sequence). The CDR3 contains 14 residues. Trimming removed 5 bases at V and 6 bases at J, with 13 bases between.

The CDR3 coding sequence is TGCGCCAGCAGTTCAGGGTATAACTATGGCTACACCTTC. Translation: CASSSGYNYGYTF. The gene calls are TRBV4-1 and TRBJ1-2, with D possibly being TRBD1 (5 bases). Looked up from germline, CDR1 is MGHRA and CDR2 is YSYEKL. The CDR3 is 13 amino acids. V was shortened by 6 bases and J by 1 base, with 9 bases between the two germline ends.

The rearrangement joins TRBV29-1 to TRBJ1-2, with 8 bases fitting TRBD1. V gave up 7 bases and J gave up 5 bases; unmatched junction bases: 3. The CDR3 covers 11 residues. Germline V gene sequence: CDR1 SQVTM, CDR2 ANQGSEA. CDR3 bases: TGCAGCGCCTGGGACAGGTATGGCTACACCTTC. Protein sequence: CSAWDRYGYTF.

The chain couples TRBV27 to TRBJ2-1, with D maybe TRBD2 (5 bases). Trimming shortened V by 5 bases and J by 4 bases, and 15 bases separated the two germline ends. This CDR3 has 15 residues. In germline, CDR1 is MNHEY, CDR2 SMNVEV (reference sequence). The CDR3 sequence: CASSRTREKYNEQFF. DNA for the CDR3: TGTGCCAGCAGTCGGACCCGGGAAAAATACAATGAGCAGTTCTTC.

The CDR3 coding sequence is TGTGCCAGCAGCTTTAACAGGGACTACGAGCAGTACTTC. It codes for CASSFNRDYEQYF. This chain connects TRBV11-3 to TRBJ2-7; perhaps TRBD1 as D (6 bases). The CDR3 has 13 amino acids. The germline V and J ends were trimmed by 3 bases and 3 bases, with 9 bases remaining between them. Germline CDR1 SGHNT, CDR2 YENEEA.

The chain has TRBV2 and TRBJ2-5; D may be TRBD1 (6 bases). CDR3 length equals 13 residues. Trimming removed 6 bases at V and 7 bases at J, with 15 bases between. Looked up from germline, CDR1 is SNHLY and CDR2 is FYNNEI. CDR3 bases: TGTGCCAGCAGGAGTGGGGACACAGGGACCCAGTACTTC. Encoded protein: CASRSGDTGTQYF.